Below are 10 T cell receptor beta chains sequenced from a single sample in a study of blood T cell repertoires in COVID-19. The data were produced by immunoSEQ multiplex PCR, yet TCRdb's version contains in-frame clones alone and is incomplete. The sample contains 150,000 to 200,000 clones, approximately 80% of which appear only once. The sample consisted of peripheral blood. The receptors shown here come from a human donor in a cohort sampled during active COVID-19.

This CDR3 is CASSLTGDNSPLHF. CDR3 sequence (DNA): TGTGCCAGCAGCTTGACAGGGGATAATTCACCCCTCCACTTT. The chain has TRBV7-9 and TRBJ1-6; 8 bases are a match to TRBD1. The CDR3 length is 14 residues. J gave up 5 bases and V 3 bases, and 0 bases lay outside the gene matches. From germline, CDR1 is SEHNR and CDR2 FQNEAQ (reference sequence).

J is TRBJ2-3 and V is TRBV13, with D maybe TRBD1 (6 bases). Germline CDR1 PRHDT, CDR2 FYEKMQ (reference sequence). This CDR3 is built from 16 residues. The V end lost 1 base, the J end lost 3 bases, and 14 bases lay between the germline ends. The DNA for the CDR3 is TGTGCCAGCAGCTTAGTAGGTGGGGGCCTAACAGATACGCAGTATTTT. Amino acid sequence: CASSLVGGGLTDTQYF.

To note about this clone: Other DNA sequences of this sample code for an identical CDR3. The CDR3 region has the DNA TGTGCCAGCAGTTTGGGCGGCGGGGGGGAAGCTTTCTTT. Amino acids: CASSLGGGGEAFF. This chain joins TRBV12-3 or TRBV12-4 and TRBJ1-1, with D tentatively TRBD1 (5 bases). The CDR3 extends over 13 amino acids. With 3 bases removed from V and 8 bases from J, the gap between germline ends came to 13 bases.

The V gene is TRBV19, the J gene TRBJ1-5; TRBD1 aligns across 9 bases. V shed 9 bases and J 3 bases; nucleotides not matched to a gene: 12. The germline V gene encodes CDR1 LNHDA and CDR2 SQIVND (reference sequence). This CDR3 comprises 16 residues. The chain's CDR3 is CASCIPGQGFNQPQHF. CDR3 bases: TGTGCCAGCTGCATACCGGGACAGGGTTTCAATCAGCCCCAGCATTTT.

This clone was recorded once. J is TRBJ2-3 and V is TRBV3-1 (or the pseudogene TRBV3-2); D remains ambiguous. V lost 3 bases, J lost 0 bases, and 4 bases lay in between. The CDR3 extends over 13 amino acids. In germline, CDR1 is LGHDT, CDR2 YNNKEL (reference sequence). DNA for the CDR3: TGTGCCAGCAGCCACCTAAGCACAGATACGCAGTATTTT. Translation gives CASSHLSTDTQYF.

This chain connects TRBV19 to TRBJ2-5; unclear D gene. V was trimmed by 4 bases and J by 2 bases, leaving 5 bases between them. CDR1 and CDR2 from the germline V gene are LNHDA and SQIVND (reference sequence). The CDR3 is made up of 12 amino acids. The DNA for the CDR3 is TGTGCCAGTAGTAGGGCTCAAGAGACCCAGTACTTC. Translated, it gives CASSRAQETQYF.

V gene TRBV19 combines with J gene TRBJ1-6; D uncertain. The CDR3 has 17 residues. Trimming pared 1 base from V and 6 bases from J, leaving 16 bases between. The V gene's germline CDR1 is LNHDA and CDR2 SQIVND (reference sequence). The DNA of the CDR3 is TGTGCCAGTAGTATAGGGGCGTCGGCCCCCCGTAATTCACCCCTCCACTTT. Translation gives CASSIGASAPRNSPLHF.

The chain combines TRBV7-9 with TRBJ2-3, with TRBD1 identical over 8 bases. The CDR3 is 15 residues long. J gave up 1 base and V 4 bases, and 4 bases lay outside the gene matches. From germline, CDR1 is SEHNR and CDR2 FQNEAQ (reference sequence). CDR3 sequence: CASSSSTGGTDTQYF. For the CDR3, the DNA is TGTGCCAGCAGCTCCTCGACAGGGGGCACAGATACGCAGTATTTT.

The gene calls are TRBV7-9 and TRBJ1-5; D is perhaps TRBD1 (5 bases). CDR3 length: 14 residues. Per germline, CDR1 SEHNR and CDR2 FQNEAQ (reference sequence). The V and J ends lost 5 bases and 5 bases respectively, with 13 bases between them. The CDR3 nucleotides read TGTGCCAGCAGCCCTCGGGACTCTGATCAGCCCCAGCATTTT. Amino acids: CASSPRDSDQPQHF.

In its sample, this clone is medium-sized. This chain connects TRBV27 to TRBJ1-2; the D is unclear. CDR3 size: 15 residues. CDR1 and CDR2 (germline): MNHEY, SMNVEV (reference sequence). The V end was cut by 5 bases, the J end by 4 bases, with 17 bases between. The CDR3 reads CASSPTESPIYGYTF. The CDR3 DNA follows: TGTGCCAGCAGTCCGACGGAGAGTCCTATCTATGGCTACACCTTC.